A single sample is the source of the 16 T cell receptor beta chains below, sequenced in a study of T cells in Graves' hyperthyroidism and ophthalmopathy. The CDR3 regions of TCR beta were amplified from RNA transcripts. Researchers ran a first-round RT-PCR on the TCR CDR3 using the HTBI primer set. Each CDR3 protein gets one entry after TCRdb re-called the multiplex PCR reads with MiXCR. The sample holds under 750,000 distinct CDR3 sequences, approximately 18% seen once. Sequenced material: blood. Receptor source: a woman between 50 and 59 years old with Graves' hyperthyroidism that later progressed to Graves' ophthalmopathy.

The chain has TRBV19 and TRBJ2-5; D may be TRBD2 (6 bases). The CDR3 has 15 amino acids. V lost 5 bases to trimming and J lost 1 base, with 14 bases between them. Looked up from germline, CDR1 is LNHDA and CDR2 is SQIVND (reference sequence). The CDR3 DNA follows: TGTGCCAGTAGTGGACCGGGGGTTTCCCAAGAGACCCAGTACTTC. Amino acids: CASSGPGVSQETQYF.

This clonotype was counted a few times. V usage is TRBV20-1 and J usage is TRBJ1-4, with D possibly being TRBD1 (5 bases). Trimming took off 2 bases at V and 4 bases at J, with 14 bases between the two ends. Germline CDR1 DFQATT, CDR2 SNEGSKA (reference sequence). The CDR3 is 15 residues long. The CDR3 protein is CSARRGSRGNEKLFF. The CDR3 DNA reads TGCAGTGCTAGAAGGGGATCGCGTGGTAATGAAAAACTGTTTTTT.

The chain has TRBV25-1 and TRBJ1-2; the D is unclear. Germline values: CDR1 MGHDK, CDR2 SYGVNS. The CDR3 is made up of 13 amino acids. V lost 5 bases to trimming and J lost 8 bases, with 15 bases between them. The CDR3 sequence: CASSREQSPGYTF. CDR3 sequence (DNA): TGTGCCAGCAGTAGGGAACAGAGCCCCGGCTACACCTTC.

This clonotype was detected ten times or more. The V gene is TRBV18, the J gene TRBJ1-6; 8 bases map to TRBD1. The V gene end was trimmed by 3 bases and the J gene end by 9 bases; junction bases not matched to a gene: 7. CDR3 length equals 15 residues. Germline assignment: CDR1 KGHSH and CDR2 LQKENI. In nucleotides, the CDR3 is TGTGCCAGCTCACCGAGCGAACAGGGGGTTTCACCCCTCCACTTT. Translation gives CASSPSEQGVSPLHF.

At least ten counts were recorded for this clonotype. The V and J genes are TRBV6-1 and TRBJ2-3; possibly TRBD1 or TRBD2 for D (5 bases each). V was shortened by 2 bases and J by 1 base, with 16 bases between the two germline ends. This CDR3 has 17 amino acids. Germline V gene sequence: CDR1 MNHNS, CDR2 SASEGT. CDR3 amino acids: CASSESRGAVRTDTQYF. CDR3 nucleotide sequence: TGTGCCAGCAGTGAAAGTCGAGGGGCGGTCCGCACAGATACGCAGTATTTT.

In this sample, this clonotype turned up a few times. The chain uses TRBV7-9 and TRBJ2-3; D not resolved. This CDR3 is 15 amino acids long. CDR1 and CDR2 from the germline V gene are SEHNR and FQNEAQ (reference sequence). V was clipped by 1 base and J by 2 bases, with 10 bases between them. CDR3 loop: CASSLDWVDTDTQYF. In nucleotides, the CDR3 is TGTGCCAGCAGCTTAGACTGGGTTGACACAGATACGCAGTATTTT.

Ten or more counts support this clonotype. The chain is built from TRBV27 and TRBJ1-2; 7 bases fit TRBD1. CDR3 length: 14 residues. V trimming: 2 bases; J trimming: 4 bases; junction bases outside the gene matches: 4. The germline V gene has CDR1 MNHEY and CDR2 SMNVEV (reference sequence). The CDR3 nucleotides read TGTGCCAGCAGTTTAGTCAACAGGGGCTATGGCTACACCTTC. Residues: CASSLVNRGYGYTF.

The count of this clonotype is one. A much more abundant neighbour one base away suggests this may be a read error. This sequence joins TRBV5-5 and TRBJ2-7; 9 bases line up with TRBD2. Germline loops: CDR1 SGHKS, CDR2 YYEKEE (reference sequence). This CDR3 is 15 amino acids long. Trimming removed 1 base from V and 7 bases from J; junction bases left unmatched: 9. The CDR3 nucleotides read TGTGCCAGCAGCTTGTTTAGCGGGGGCCTCTTGGAGCAGTACTTC. It is translated as CASSLFSGGLLEQYF.

This clonotype appeared a few times. The chain uses TRBV6-1 and TRBJ2-2; perhaps TRBD1 as D (6 bases). The germline V gene has CDR1 MNHNS and CDR2 SASEGT. This CDR3 is built from 15 residues. The V and J ends lost 4 bases and 0 bases respectively, with 9 bases between them. CDR3 DNA: TGTGCCAGCAGTGGTGGGACAACGAACACCGGGGAGCTGTTTTTT. It specifies CASSGGTTNTGELFF.

This rearrangement joins TRBV3-1 to TRBJ1-1; 9 bases are a match to TRBD1. The V gene's germline CDR1 is LGHDT and CDR2 YNNKEL (reference sequence). Germline trimming cut 3 bases from V and 4 bases from J; bases unmatched to any gene: 9. The CDR3 totals 16 residues. CDR3 region: CASSQTQGALGTEAFF. CDR3 nucleotide sequence: TGTGCCAGCAGCCAGACACAGGGGGCATTGGGCACTGAAGCTTTCTTT.

The CDR3 sequence is CASSQGLLAGGGETQYF. In DNA form, the CDR3 reads TGTGCCAGCAGCCAAGGGTTATTAGCGGGTGGAGGAGAGACCCAGTACTTC. The J gene is TRBJ2-5, the V gene TRBV3-1, with 7 bases that match TRBD2. The V gene's germline CDR1 is LGHDT and CDR2 YNNKEL (reference sequence). V shed 1 base, J shed 4 bases, and the junction held 12 bases outside the gene matches. The CDR3 contains 17 residues.

The chain uses TRBV7-2 and TRBJ2-7; the D gene is possibly TRBD2 (6 bases). The ends were cut back, 4 bases at V and 3 bases at J, with 16 bases in the middle. Looked up from germline, CDR1 is SGHTA and CDR2 is FQGNSA. The length of the CDR3 is 15 residues. CDR3 in amino acids: CASSYGGASLYEQYF. The CDR3, as DNA: TGTGCCAGCAGCTATGGAGGGGCCTCCCTCTACGAGCAGTACTTC.

The chain links TRBV2 to TRBJ1-4; 9 bases align to TRBD1. Germline CDR1 SNHLY, CDR2 FYNNEI. V lost 6 bases to trimming and J lost 8 bases; unmatched junction nucleotides: 7. This CDR3 has 14 residues. The CDR3 region is CASSFPGQGEKLFF. The CDR3 DNA follows: TGTGCCAGCAGCTTTCCGGGACAGGGCGAAAAACTGTTTTTT.

This clonotype was seen ten or more times. This rearrangement joins TRBV18 to TRBJ1-1, with TRBD1 as a possible D gene (6 bases). V was pared by 6 bases and J by 3 bases, with 14 bases between. The CDR3 is made up of 14 amino acids. Per the germline V gene, CDR1 is KGHSH and CDR2 is LQKENI. CDR3 sequence: CASSSVGGDTEAFF. Here the CDR3 DNA reads TGTGCCAGCTCGTCCGTCGGGGGCGACACTGAAGCTTTCTTT.

The rearrangement links TRBV18 to TRBJ2-7; no definite D call. Germline CDR1 is KGHSH and CDR2 is LQKENI. The V and J ends lost 6 bases and 5 bases respectively, with 20 bases between them. The CDR3 has 15 residues. The CDR3 nucleotides read TGTGCCAGCTCCCCCAACTTAAACTCGCCGGACGAGCAGTACTTC. It yields the protein CASSPNLNSPDEQYF.

This clonotype was detected ten times or more. This chain links TRBV20-1 with TRBJ2-3; 8 nucleotides agree with TRBD2. Germline V lookup: CDR1 DFQATT, CDR2 SNEGSKA (reference sequence). J lost 3 bases, V lost 1 base, and 6 bases had no gene match. This CDR3 spans 15 amino acids. Here the CDR3 reads CSARVRGGRTDTQYF. As DNA, the CDR3 is TGCAGTGCTAGAGTCCGGGGGGGCCGAACAGATACGCAGTATTTT.